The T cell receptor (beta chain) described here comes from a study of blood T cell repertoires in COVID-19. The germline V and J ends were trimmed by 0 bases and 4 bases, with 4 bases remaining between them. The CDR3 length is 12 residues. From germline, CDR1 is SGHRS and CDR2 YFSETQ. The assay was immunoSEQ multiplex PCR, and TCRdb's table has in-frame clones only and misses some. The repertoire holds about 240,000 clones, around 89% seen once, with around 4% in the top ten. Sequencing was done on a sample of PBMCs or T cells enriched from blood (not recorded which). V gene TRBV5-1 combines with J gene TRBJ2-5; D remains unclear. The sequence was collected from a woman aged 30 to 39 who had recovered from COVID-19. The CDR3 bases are TGCGCCAGCAGCTTGGGCAGAGAGACCCAGTACTTC. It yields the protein CASSLGRETQYF.